The clone carrying this T cell receptor beta chain appeared a few times. The antigen is unknown. A 5'RACE reaction primed in the constant segment made cDNA libraries of TCR alpha and TCR beta, and these carried sample barcodes and UMIs. TCRdb redid the calling of the 5' RACE reads with MiXCR, one entry per CDR3 protein. This table has a few hundred thousand distinct CDR3 sequences, roughly 13% appearing once. This entry belongs to a study of T-cell memory formation after mild COVID-19. From germline, CDR1 is DFQATT and CDR2 SNEGSKA (reference sequence). V dropped 6 bases and J dropped 10; count of bases not matched to a gene: 8. The CDR3 has 13 amino acids. Study-wide results and limits: Cross-reactive memory apparently joined, as some responding clones appeared in pre-infection memory.

The receptor comes from a man younger than 35 who had mild COVID-19 (a few samples of this study predate the infection). Cell type and time point are not known. The source material was PBMCs or a T cell subset sorted from them (not recorded which). The chain joins TRBV20-1 to TRBJ1-4, with 10 positions matching TRBD1. The CDR3 nucleotides read TGCAGTGCGGAGGGACAGGGGTATGGAAAACTGTTTTTT. It translates to CSAEGQGYGKLFF.